The 17 T cell receptor beta chains given below trace back to one sample, sequenced in a study of T cell changes during pregnancy in multiple sclerosis. The protocol was immunoSEQ multiplex PCR, while the TCRdb copy is restricted to in-frame clones and leaves out a portion. The table records 37,000 or so clones, over 75% of them present only once. The material sequenced was CD4+ T cells from peripheral blood mononuclear cells, taken before pregnancy. The receptors were sampled from a female donor with multiple sclerosis, enrolled in a pregnancy study.

V is TRBV2 and J is TRBJ1-2, with TRBD1 as a possible D gene (5 bases). Trimming left V 6 bases short and J 4 bases short, with 18 bases between. The V gene's germline CDR1 is SNHLY and CDR2 FYNNEI. CDR3 length: 15 amino acids. The CDR3 DNA reads as TGTGCCAGCAGCTTAGAGGCAGGGATGCCCTATGGCTACACCTTC. Translating it yields CASSLEAGMPYGYTF.

The rearrangement links TRBV25-1 to TRBJ1-4, with no clear D. CDR3 length: 15 residues. V shed 3 bases and J shed 3 bases, with 11 bases lying between them. The germline CDR1 and CDR2 sequences are MGHDK and SYGVNS. The DNA for the CDR3 is TGTGCCAGCAGTGAGGGTTTTGCGGCTAATGAAAAACTGTTTTTT. Its translation: CASSEGFAANEKLFF. Looking up the rest from reference TRBV25-1 and TRBJ1-4 gives the full variable domain: EADIYQTPRYLVIGTGKKITLECSQTMGHDKMYWYQQDPGMELHLIHYSYGVNSTEKGDLSSESTVSRIRTEHFPLTLESARPSHTSQYLCASSEGFAANEKLFFGSGTQLSVL.

The chain uses TRBV30 and TRBJ1-2, with a weak D call TRBD1 (6 bases). This CDR3 spans 13 amino acids. V was cut by 3 bases and J by 8 bases, with 16 bases left in between. The germline V gene has CDR1 GTSNPN and CDR2 SVGIG (reference sequence). CDR3 amino acids: CAWSQQGTGGYTF. The CDR3 DNA is TGTGCCTGGAGCCAACAGGGCACGGGGGGCTACACCTTC.

CDR3 in amino acids: CASSLGLAGSGANVLTF. CDR3 in DNA: TGTGCCAGCAGCTTGGGACTAGCGGGCTCTGGGGCCAACGTCCTGACTTTC. The chain is built from TRBV5-4 and TRBJ2-6; 10 bases align to TRBD2. Per germline, CDR1 SGHNT and CDR2 YYREEE (reference sequence). The CDR3 runs 17 residues. J was trimmed by 0 bases and V by 0 bases; bases with no gene match: 0.

The chain employs TRBV27 and TRBJ1-2, with 9 bases fitting TRBD1. Germline V lookup: CDR1 MNHEY, CDR2 SMNVEV (reference sequence). The J segment lost 3 bases and the V segment lost 5 bases, leaving 4 bases of the junction unmatched. The CDR3 has 14 amino acids. This CDR3 is CASSLRTGDYGYTF. Here the CDR3 DNA reads TGTGCCAGCAGTCTCCGGACAGGGGACTATGGCTACACCTTC.

The V gene is TRBV14, the J gene TRBJ2-7, with D possibly TRBD1 on 5 matching bases. Germline CDR1 and CDR2: SGHDN and FVKESK. The CDR3 is 15 amino acids. Between the trimmed V and J ends, which lost 4 bases and 4 bases, there was a span of 17 bases. The CDR3 spells CASSRSAGFGYEQYF. In DNA form, the CDR3 reads TGTGCCAGCAGCCGAAGTGCAGGGTTCGGGTACGAGCAGTACTTC.

The rearrangement uses TRBV2 and TRBJ1-2; TRBD1 agrees at 7 bases. The CDR3 contains 13 residues. V lost 6 bases, J lost 4 bases, and 5 bases stayed unmatched. The germline V gene has CDR1 SNHLY and CDR2 FYNNEI. Here the CDR3 DNA reads TGTGCCAGCAGCCAACAGGGGAGCTATGGCTACACCTTC. Encoded protein: CASSQQGSYGYTF.

This chain uses TRBV7-2 with TRBJ1-1, with TRBD1 as a possible D gene (6 bases). Germline values: CDR1 SGHTA, CDR2 FQGNSA. V was clipped by 3 bases and J by 7 bases, with 21 bases between them. The CDR3 spans 16 residues. CDR3 nucleotide sequence: TGTGCCAGCAGCTTCAATCTGGGGGCGCCCGGCCTTGAAGCTTTCTTT. As protein: CASSFNLGAPGLEAFF.

The sample holds a few counts of this clone. This rearrangement joins TRBV7-9 to TRBJ2-5; 7 bases are a match to TRBD1. V was clipped by 3 bases and J by 5 bases; unmatched bases: 6. There are 14 residues in the CDR3. CDR1 SEHNR and CDR2 FQNEAQ come from the germline V gene (reference sequence). CDR3 region: CASSFPGGSETQYF. Here the CDR3 DNA reads TGTGCCAGCAGCTTCCCAGGGGGTAGCGAGACCCAGTACTTC.

A few counts support this clone. V is TRBV5-1 and J is TRBJ2-3, with 10 positions matching TRBD2. CDR1 SGHRS and CDR2 YFSETQ come from the germline V gene. After removal of 4 bases from V and 2 bases from J, the junction contained 10 bases not matched to a gene. The CDR3 contains 17 residues. The CDR3 bases are TGCGCCAGCAGCCAGGGGGACGGACTAGCGGTCACAGATACGCAGTATTTT. This sequence encodes CASSQGDGLAVTDTQYF.

The rearrangement links TRBV29-1 to TRBJ2-4; D gene unclear. The CDR3 sequence is 13 residues long. The V gene lost 5 bases and the J gene lost 8 bases, with 16 bases spanning the gap. CDR1 and CDR2 from the germline V gene are SQVTM and ANQGSEA. The DNA for the CDR3 is TGCAGCGTTAGCGACTCACTACGGGACATTCAGTACTTC. Amino acid sequence: CSVSDSLRDIQYF. The full variable domain, completed using reference TRBV29-1 and TRBJ2-4, is SAVISQKPSRDICQRGTSLTIQCQVDSQVTMMFWYRQQPGQSLTLIATANQGSEATYESGFVIDKFPISRPNLTFSTLTVSNMSPEDSSIYLCSVSDSLRDIQYFGAGTRLSVL.

Here the CDR3 DNA reads TGTGCCAGCAATCTACAGAAGAACACTGAAGCTTTCTTT. It is translated as CASNLQKNTEAFF. This chain joins TRBV2 and TRBJ1-1; D not resolved. The V and J ends lost 7 bases and 1 base respectively, with 10 bases between them. The V gene's germline CDR1 is SNHLY and CDR2 FYNNEI. The CDR3 covers 13 residues. Together with reference TRBV2 and TRBJ1-1, the CDR3 gives the full variable domain: EPEVTQTPSHQVTQMGQEVILRCVPISNHLYFYWYRQILGQKVEFLVSFYNNEISEKSEIFDDQFSVERPDGSNFTLKIRSTKLEDSAMYFCASNLQKNTEAFFGQGTRLTVV.

The rearrangement uses TRBV7-8 and TRBJ1-2, with 7 bases matching TRBD1. Germline CDR1 SGHVS, CDR2 FQNEAQ. J gave up 6 bases and V 1 base, and 5 bases lay outside the gene matches. CDR3 length: 14 residues. The CDR3 DNA reads as TGTGCCAGCAGCTTAGTCTTAGGGGGCGATGGCTACACCTTC. Protein sequence: CASSLVLGGDGYTF.

This clone has more than one count but fewer than ten. This chain uses TRBV7-9 with TRBJ1-2, with D hard to call. Trimming shortened V by 1 base and J by 3 bases, and 9 bases separated the two germline ends. The CDR3 extends over 14 amino acids. Germline V lookup: CDR1 SEHNR, CDR2 FQNEAQ (reference sequence). DNA of the CDR3: TGTGCCAGCAGCTTAGGAGACTCCGACTATGGCTACACCTTC. Its translation is CASSLGDSDYGYTF. The variable domain in full, with the rest retrieved from reference TRBV7-9 and TRBJ1-2, is DTGVSQNPRHKITKRGQNVTFRCDPISEHNRLYWYRQTLGQGPEFLTYFQNEAQLEKSRLLSDRFSAERPKGSFSTLEIQRTEQGDSAMYLCASSLGDSDYGYTFGSGTRLTVV.

The chain has TRBV6-5 and TRBJ1-6; unclear D gene. The CDR3 loop spans 13 amino acids. V was shortened by 8 bases and J by 6 bases, with 11 bases between the two germline ends. CDR1 and CDR2 from the germline V gene are MNHEY and SVGAGI. The DNA for the CDR3 is TGTGCCAGCCAGGCAGAGGGTAATTCACCCCTCCACTTT. Protein product: CASQAEGNSPLHF.

Regarding this clone: The junction differs from germline at one of its ends, possibly a read error. V and J are TRBV5-3 and TRBJ1-4; TRBD1 agrees at 10 bases. TRBV5-3 is an ORF for which the function is uncertain. This CDR3 is 17 amino acids long. CDR3 in DNA: TGTGCCAGAAGGTTGGGGACAGGGGACAAACGTAATGAAAAACTGTTTTTT. Translation: CARRLGTGDKRNEKLFF.

This clone is a singleton in its sample. The chain employs TRBV19 and TRBJ2-5, with D perhaps TRBD1 (6 bases). Looked up from germline, CDR1 is LNHDA and CDR2 is SQIVND (reference sequence). Trimming stripped 6 bases from V and 5 bases from J, with 16 bases between. This CDR3 contains 14 residues. CDR3 in amino acids: CASSPQGIGETQYF. The CDR3 DNA sequence: TGTGCCAGTAGCCCACAGGGTATAGGGGAGACCCAGTACTTC.